Shown below are 16 T cell receptor beta chains from a single sample sequenced in a study of radiation and T cells in renal cell carcinoma. As for time point: baseline pretreatment blood. Noted treatment: 15 Gy SBRT to primary tumor, nephrectomy 4 weeks later. TCRdb keeps only in-frame clones here, not all; method: immunoSEQ multiplex PCR. The table shows 120,000 to 150,000 clones, with roughly nine tenths occurring only once. The input for sequencing was blood, taken from a patient whose treatment included radiotherapy and nephrectomy. The receptors come from a woman aged 70-85 years with renal cell carcinoma.

The V gene is TRBV5-4, the J gene TRBJ2-5; the match to TRBD2 covers 11 bases. There are 16 residues in the CDR3. V trimming: 4 bases; J trimming: 0 bases; junction bases outside the gene matches: 5. The germline gives CDR1 SGHNT, CDR2 YYREEE (reference sequence). Written as DNA, the CDR3 is TGTGCCAGCAGCCTCCCTAGCGGGGGGAACCAAGAGACCCAGTACTTC. This sequence encodes CASSLPSGGNQETQYF.

V gene TRBV6-1 combines with J gene TRBJ1-5; D is unresolved. The germline CDR1 and CDR2 sequences are MNHNS and SASEGT. V lost 2 bases and J 4 bases, leaving 6 bases between the germline ends. The length of the CDR3 is 13 residues. The CDR3 DNA reads TGTGCCAGCAGTGAAATAGCTAATCAGCCCCAGCATTTT. Protein product: CASSEIANQPQHF.

V gene TRBV28 combines with J gene TRBJ1-2, with D perhaps TRBD1 (5 bases). CDR3 size: 13 residues. Germline assignment: CDR1 MDHEN and CDR2 SYDVKM. Trimming removed 2 bases from V and 5 bases from J, with 9 bases in between. CDR3 sequence (DNA): TGTGCCAGCAGTTTACCAGGGACTTATGGCTACACCTTC. Its translation: CASSLPGTYGYTF.

This rearrangement joins TRBV4-2 to TRBJ2-3, with D tentatively TRBD2 (5 bases). Trimming left V 1 base short and J 3 bases short, with 5 bases between. The CDR3 totals 13 residues. Germline values: CDR1 LGHNA, CDR2 YNFKEQ. The CDR3 here is CASSQAGTDTQYF. The CDR3 nucleotides read TGTGCCAGCAGCCAAGCGGGGACAGATACGCAGTATTTT.

This chain connects TRBV19 to TRBJ1-2; the D gene is possibly TRBD1 (5 bases). CDR1 is LNHDA, CDR2 SQIVND, per germline (reference sequence). The CDR3 runs to 15 residues. Between the trimmed V and J ends, which lost 2 bases and 6 bases, there was a span of 16 bases. The CDR3 DNA follows: TGTGCCAGTAGTATATCAGCGGGGGTTTATAATGGCTACACCTTC. It codes for CASSISAGVYNGYTF.

This chain uses TRBV6-1 with TRBJ2-5; 11 bases are shared with TRBD2. Trimming took 10 bases from V and 5 from J; bases not matched to a gene: 9. The CDR3 runs to 14 residues. Germline-derived CDR1 and CDR2 are MNHNS and SASEGT. The CDR3, as DNA: TGTGCCACCGCACTAGCGGGGGCGACCGAGACCCAGTACTTC. The encoded protein is CATALAGATETQYF.

The chain links TRBV30 to TRBJ1-6; no firm D call. The CDR3 contains 15 residues. Germline V lookup: CDR1 GTSNPN, CDR2 SVGIG (reference sequence). Trimming removed 2 bases at V and 5 bases at J, with 13 bases between. The CDR3 bases are TGTGCCTGGAGTACGGTCCGGCCCAATAATTCACCCCTCCACTTT. Residues: CAWSTVRPNNSPLHF. Drawing the rest from reference TRBV30 and TRBJ1-6, the complete variable domain is SQTIHQWPATLVQPVGSPLSLECTVEGTSNPNLYWYRQAAGRGLQLLFYSVGIGQISSEVPQNLSASRPQDRQFILSSKKLLLSDSGFYLCAWSTVRPNNSPLHFGNGTRLTVT.

This clone came up once. The chain has TRBV29-1 and TRBJ1-1; TRBD1 is a possible D gene (6 bases). Germline-derived CDR1 and CDR2 are SQVTM and ANQGSEA. Trimming stripped 5 bases from V and 4 bases from J, with 17 bases between. The CDR3 has 14 residues. Here the CDR3 DNA reads TGCAGCGTTTTTCCTCTAGGCAGGGGCACTGAAGCTTTCTTT. Amino acids: CSVFPLGRGTEAFF.

CDR3 sequence reads: CSASELLEYF. CDR3 nucleotide sequence: TGCAGTGCCAGCGAGCTTCTGGAGTATTTT. The chain carries TRBV20-1 and TRBJ2-3, with D unresolved. This CDR3 is built from 10 residues. Trimming removed 6 bases from V and 13 bases from J, with 14 bases in between. From germline, CDR1 is DFQATT and CDR2 SNEGSKA (reference sequence).

The J gene is TRBJ2-5, the V gene TRBV11-2; 8 nucleotides line up with TRBD1. After removal of 2 bases from V and 4 bases from J, the junction contained 6 bases not matched to a gene. This CDR3 has 15 amino acids. Germline loops: CDR1 SGHAT, CDR2 FQNNGV. The CDR3 DNA follows: TGTGCCAGCAGCTTAAGTGTGACAGGGGCAGAGACCCAGTACTTC. This translates into CASSLSVTGAETQYF. Full variable domain (outside the CDR3, taken from reference TRBV11-2 and TRBJ2-5): EAGVAQSPRYKIIEKRQSVAFWCNPISGHATLYWYQQILGQGPKLLIQFQNNGVVDDSQLPKDRFSAERLKGVDSTLKIQPAKLEDSAVYLCASSLSVTGAETQYFGPGTRLLVL.

This chain joins TRBV6-5 and TRBJ2-1, with D tentatively TRBD2 (5 bases). This CDR3 has 14 residues. With 6 bases removed from V and 10 bases from J, the gap between germline ends came to 19 bases. Germline values: CDR1 MNHEY, CDR2 SVGAGI. Here the CDR3 reads CASSRASTRVEQFF. The DNA for the CDR3 is TGTGCCAGCAGCCGGGCTTCAACGAGGGTCGAGCAGTTCTTC.

The J gene is TRBJ2-5, the V gene TRBV2; D gene unclear. Germline values: CDR1 SNHLY, CDR2 FYNNEI. V lost 4 bases, J lost 7 bases, and 10 bases lay in between. This CDR3 is built from 12 residues. CDR3 loop: CASSATPGTQYF. DNA for the CDR3: TGTGCCAGCAGTGCTACCCCAGGGACCCAGTACTTC.

This clone appeared once. The V call is TRBV30, the J call TRBJ1-6; D is unclear. V lost 0 bases, J lost 7 bases, and 16 bases lay in between. The CDR3 loop spans 16 amino acids. CDR1 and CDR2 from the germline V gene are GTSNPN and SVGIG (reference sequence). The CDR3 loop is CAWSVSSRPSNSPLHF. The CDR3 DNA follows: TGTGCCTGGAGTGTAAGTTCCCGACCCTCAAATTCACCCCTCCACTTT.

The rearrangement uses TRBV27 and TRBJ1-1, with D maybe TRBD1 (5 bases). Germline V gives CDR1 MNHEY, CDR2 SMNVEV (reference sequence). V lost 4 bases to trimming and J lost 10 bases, with 19 bases between them. The CDR3 runs to 14 residues. DNA of the CDR3: TGTGCCAGCAGTTGGATACGGGACCCAGCGGCAGCTTTCTTT. Its protein product is CASSWIRDPAAAFF.

The CDR3 DNA is TGTGCCAGCAGTTCGGGGGCACAAAACTATGGCTACACCTTC. Its protein is CASSSGAQNYGYTF. V usage is TRBV28 and J usage is TRBJ1-2; tentative D call: TRBD1 (6 bases). The germline gives CDR1 MDHEN, CDR2 SYDVKM. This CDR3 has 14 amino acids. The V and J ends lost 4 bases and 2 bases respectively, with 11 bases between them.

The chain has TRBV4-2 and TRBJ2-7; possible D gene TRBD2, 5 bases. V lost 0 bases, J lost 0 bases, and 9 bases lay in between. CDR1 and CDR2 from the germline V gene are LGHNA and YNFKEQ. CDR3 length: 15 amino acids. In nucleotides, the CDR3 is TGTGCCAGCAGCCAAGACGGACTGAGCTCCTACGAGCAGTACTTC. Its translation: CASSQDGLSSYEQYF.